This entry features one T cell receptor (beta chain) sequence. Repertoires were generated with immunoSEQ multiplex PCR, while TCRdb's copy carries only in-frame clones and drops some. The sample records fewer than 200,000 clones, about 83% being singletons. Germline lookup yields CDR1 KGHDR and CDR2 SFDVKD. The CDR3 is made up of 17 amino acids. Trimming removed 3 bases from V and 7 bases from J; junction bases left unmatched: 9. This entry is derived from a study of blood T cell repertoires in COVID-19. Study information: Both acute and convalescent COVID-19 samples were obtained from the United States, Italy and Spain.

The sample comprised peripheral blood. This sequence originates from a woman of 80 years or more with acute or convalescent COVID-19. The chain uses TRBV24-1 and TRBJ2-5; 14 nucleotides align to TRBD2. CDR3 protein: CATSDLGTSGGAGTQYF. The DNA for the CDR3 is TGTGCCACCAGTGATCTGGGGACTAGCGGGGGCGCCGGGACCCAGTACTTC.